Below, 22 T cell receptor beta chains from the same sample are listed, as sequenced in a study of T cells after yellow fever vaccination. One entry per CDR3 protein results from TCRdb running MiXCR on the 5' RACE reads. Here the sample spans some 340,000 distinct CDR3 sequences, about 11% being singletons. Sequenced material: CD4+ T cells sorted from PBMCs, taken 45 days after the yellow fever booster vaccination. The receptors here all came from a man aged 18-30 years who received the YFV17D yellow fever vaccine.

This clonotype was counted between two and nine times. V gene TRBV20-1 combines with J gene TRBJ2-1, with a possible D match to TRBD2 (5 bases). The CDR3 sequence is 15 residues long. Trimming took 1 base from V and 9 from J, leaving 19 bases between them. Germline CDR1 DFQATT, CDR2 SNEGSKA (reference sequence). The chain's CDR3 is CSARGLFEGPGEQFF. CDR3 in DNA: TGCAGTGCTAGAGGCCTGTTTGAGGGTCCTGGTGAGCAGTTCTTC.

Here the CDR3 reads CSATTGFSYEQYV. CDR3 in DNA: TGCAGTGCTACCACAGGGTTCTCCTACGAGCAGTACGTC. The V and J genes are TRBV20-1 and TRBJ2-7, with a tentative D call TRBD1 (6 bases). The CDR3 consists of 13 residues. V gave up 4 bases and J gave up 0 bases, with 10 bases separating them. Germline CDR1 and CDR2: DFQATT and SNEGSKA (reference sequence).

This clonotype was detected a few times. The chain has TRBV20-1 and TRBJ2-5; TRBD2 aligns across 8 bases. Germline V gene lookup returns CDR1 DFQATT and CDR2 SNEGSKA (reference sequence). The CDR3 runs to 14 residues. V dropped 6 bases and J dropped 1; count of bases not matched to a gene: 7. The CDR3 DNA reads TGCAGTGCACCTCCGGGACTAGTCCAAGAGACCCAGTACTTC. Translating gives CSAPPGLVQETQYF.

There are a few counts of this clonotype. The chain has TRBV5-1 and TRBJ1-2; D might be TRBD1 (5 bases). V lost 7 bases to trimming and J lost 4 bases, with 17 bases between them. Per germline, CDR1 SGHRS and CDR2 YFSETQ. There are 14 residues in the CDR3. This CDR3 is CASSPDRGFYGYTF. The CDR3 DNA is TGCGCCAGCTCGCCGGATCGGGGGTTCTATGGCTACACCTTC.

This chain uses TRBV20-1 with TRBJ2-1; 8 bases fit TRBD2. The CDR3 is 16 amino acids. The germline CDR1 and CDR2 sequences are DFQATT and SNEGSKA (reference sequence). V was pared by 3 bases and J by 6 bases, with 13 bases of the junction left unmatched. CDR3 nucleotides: TGCAGTGCTAGGGCTCGCCAGCGGGGGAACACCAATGAGCAGTTCTTC. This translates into CSARARQRGNTNEQFF.

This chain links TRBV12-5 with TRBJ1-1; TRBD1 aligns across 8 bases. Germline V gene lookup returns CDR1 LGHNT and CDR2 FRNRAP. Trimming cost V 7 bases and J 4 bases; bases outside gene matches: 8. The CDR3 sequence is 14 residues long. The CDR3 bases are TGTGCTAGTGCCCCGGCCGGGACAGGCACTGAAGCTTTCTTT. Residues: CASAPAGTGTEAFF.

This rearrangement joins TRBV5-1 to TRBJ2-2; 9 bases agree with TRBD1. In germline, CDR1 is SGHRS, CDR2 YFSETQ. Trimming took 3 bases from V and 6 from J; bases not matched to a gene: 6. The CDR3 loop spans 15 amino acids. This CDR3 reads CASSSGQGRSGELFF. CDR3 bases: TGCGCCAGCAGCTCTGGACAGGGGCGCTCCGGGGAGCTGTTTTTT.

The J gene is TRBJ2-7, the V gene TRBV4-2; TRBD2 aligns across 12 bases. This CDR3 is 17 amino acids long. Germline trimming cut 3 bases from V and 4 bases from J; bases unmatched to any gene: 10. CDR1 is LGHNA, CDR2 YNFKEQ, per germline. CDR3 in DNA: TGTGCCAGCAGCCAGGATTTTTCTAGCGGGGGGGCTTACGAGCAGTACTTC. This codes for CASSQDFSSGGAYEQYF.

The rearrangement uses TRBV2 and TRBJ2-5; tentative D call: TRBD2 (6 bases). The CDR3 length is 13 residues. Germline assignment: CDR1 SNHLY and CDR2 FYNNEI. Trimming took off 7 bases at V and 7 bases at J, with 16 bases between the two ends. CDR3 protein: CASTSEGVGTQYF. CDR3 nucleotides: TGTGCCAGCACCTCGGAGGGCGTAGGGACCCAGTACTTC.

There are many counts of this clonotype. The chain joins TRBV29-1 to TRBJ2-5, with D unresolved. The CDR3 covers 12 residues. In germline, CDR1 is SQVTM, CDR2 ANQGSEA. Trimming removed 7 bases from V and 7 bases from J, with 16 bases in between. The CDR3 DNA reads TGCAGCGCCGCGGCCTATATCGGGACCCAGTACTTC. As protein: CSAAAYIGTQYF.

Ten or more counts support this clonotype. The CDR3 here is CASSAQVRDEQYF. DNA for the CDR3: TGTGCCAGCAGTGCCCAGGTTAGGGACGAGCAGTACTTC. This chain uses TRBV6-5 with TRBJ2-7; D gene unclear. Germline values: CDR1 MNHEY, CDR2 SVGAGI. V lost 5 bases and J lost 5, with 13 bases in between. The CDR3 is 13 residues long.

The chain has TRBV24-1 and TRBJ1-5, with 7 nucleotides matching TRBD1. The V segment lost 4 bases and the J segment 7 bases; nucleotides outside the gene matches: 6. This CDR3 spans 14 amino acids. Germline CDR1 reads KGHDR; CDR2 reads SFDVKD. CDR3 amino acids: CATSESTGVQPQHF. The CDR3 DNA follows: TGTGCCACCAGTGAATCTACAGGGGTCCAGCCCCAGCATTTT.

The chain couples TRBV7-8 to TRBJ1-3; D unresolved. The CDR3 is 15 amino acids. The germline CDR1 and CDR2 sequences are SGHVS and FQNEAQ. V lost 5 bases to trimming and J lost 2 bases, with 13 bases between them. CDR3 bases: TGTGCCAGCAGCCCCCAGGTCGTGGCTGGAAACACCATATATTTT. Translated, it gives CASSPQVVAGNTIYF.

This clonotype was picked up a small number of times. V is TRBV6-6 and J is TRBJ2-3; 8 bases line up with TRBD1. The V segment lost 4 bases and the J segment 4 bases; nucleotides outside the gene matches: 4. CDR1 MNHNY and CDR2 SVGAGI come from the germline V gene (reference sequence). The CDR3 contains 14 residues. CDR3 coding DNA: TGTGCCAGCAGTTGGCCGGACAGGGCAGATACGCAGTATTTT. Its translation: CASSWPDRADTQYF.

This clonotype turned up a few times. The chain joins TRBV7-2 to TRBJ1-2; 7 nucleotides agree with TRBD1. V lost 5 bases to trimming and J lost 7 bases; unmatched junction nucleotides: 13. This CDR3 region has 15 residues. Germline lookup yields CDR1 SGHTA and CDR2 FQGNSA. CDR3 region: CASSPNFDRVGGYTF. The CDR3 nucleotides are TGTGCCAGCAGCCCCAACTTCGACAGGGTGGGTGGCTACACCTTC.

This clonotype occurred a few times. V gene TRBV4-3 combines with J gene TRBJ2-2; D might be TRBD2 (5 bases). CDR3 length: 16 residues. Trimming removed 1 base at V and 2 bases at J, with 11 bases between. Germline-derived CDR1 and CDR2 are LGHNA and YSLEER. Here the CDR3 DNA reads TGCGCCAGCAGCCAAGGGTCTAGCCTAAACACCGGGGAGCTGTTTTTT. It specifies CASSQGSSLNTGELFF.

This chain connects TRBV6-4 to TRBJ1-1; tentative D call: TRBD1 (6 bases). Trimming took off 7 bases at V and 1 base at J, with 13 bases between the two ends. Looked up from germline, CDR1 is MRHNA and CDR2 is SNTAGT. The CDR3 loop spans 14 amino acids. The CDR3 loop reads CASTLRGRNTEAFF. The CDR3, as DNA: TGTGCCAGCACCCTGAGGGGGAGGAACACTGAAGCTTTCTTT.

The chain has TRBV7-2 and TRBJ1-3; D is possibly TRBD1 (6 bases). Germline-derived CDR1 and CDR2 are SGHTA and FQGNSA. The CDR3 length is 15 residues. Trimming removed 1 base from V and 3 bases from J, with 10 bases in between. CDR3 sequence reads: CASSLGGGLGNTIYF. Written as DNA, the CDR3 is TGTGCCAGCAGCTTAGGAGGGGGTCTTGGAAACACCATATATTTT.

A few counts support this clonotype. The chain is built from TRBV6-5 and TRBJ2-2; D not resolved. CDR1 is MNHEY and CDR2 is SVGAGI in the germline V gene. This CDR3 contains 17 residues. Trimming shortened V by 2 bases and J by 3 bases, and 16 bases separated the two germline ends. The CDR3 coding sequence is TGTGCCAGCAGTTACGGAACAAGCGCTCTTGACACCGGGGAGCTGTTTTTT. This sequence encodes CASSYGTSALDTGELFF.

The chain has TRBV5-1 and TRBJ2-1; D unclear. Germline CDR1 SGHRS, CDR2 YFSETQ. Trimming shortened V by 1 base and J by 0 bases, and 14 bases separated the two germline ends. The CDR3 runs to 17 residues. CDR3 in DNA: TGCGCCAGCAGCTTGACCCTGACGCTTTCCTCCTACAATGAGCAGTTCTTC. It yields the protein CASSLTLTLSSYNEQFF.

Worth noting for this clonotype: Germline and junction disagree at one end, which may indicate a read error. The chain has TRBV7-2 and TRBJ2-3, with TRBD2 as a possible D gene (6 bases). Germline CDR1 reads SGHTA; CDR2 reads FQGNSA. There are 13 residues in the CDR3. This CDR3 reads CASSTGLPDTQFF. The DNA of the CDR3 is TGTGCCAGCAGCACGGGACTCCCAGATACGCAGTTTTTT. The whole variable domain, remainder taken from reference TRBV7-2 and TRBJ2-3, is GAGVSQSPSNKVTEKGKDVELRCDPISGHTALYWYRQSLGQGLEFLIYFQGNSAPDKSGLPSDRFSAERTGGSVSTLTIQRTQQEDSAVYLCASSTGLPDTQFFGPGTRLTVL.

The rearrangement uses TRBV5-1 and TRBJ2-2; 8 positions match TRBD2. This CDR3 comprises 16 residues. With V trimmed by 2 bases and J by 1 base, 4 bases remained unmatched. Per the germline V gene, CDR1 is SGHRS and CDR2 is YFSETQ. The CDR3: CASSFGGAMNTGELFF. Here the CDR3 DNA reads TGCGCCAGCAGCTTCGGGGGGGCCATGAACACCGGGGAGCTGTTTTTT.